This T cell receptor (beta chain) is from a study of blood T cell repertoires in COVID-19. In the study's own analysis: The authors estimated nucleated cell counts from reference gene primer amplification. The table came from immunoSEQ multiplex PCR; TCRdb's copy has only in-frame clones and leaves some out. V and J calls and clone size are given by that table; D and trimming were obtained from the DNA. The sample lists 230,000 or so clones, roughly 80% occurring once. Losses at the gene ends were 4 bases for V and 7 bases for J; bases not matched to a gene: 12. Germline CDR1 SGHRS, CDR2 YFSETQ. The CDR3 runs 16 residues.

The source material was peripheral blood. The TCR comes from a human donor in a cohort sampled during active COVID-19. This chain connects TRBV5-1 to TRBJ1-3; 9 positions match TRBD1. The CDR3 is CASSAAGTGRRNTIYF. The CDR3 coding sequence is TGCGCCAGCAGCGCGGCCGGGACAGGGCGTAGGAACACCATATATTTT.